The rows below give T cell receptor beta chains drawn from one sample of a study of blood T cell repertoires in COVID-19. Assay: immunoSEQ multiplex PCR; the TCRdb copy retains only in-frame clones and omits some. The sample consists of a few hundred thousand clones, 89% of them appearing once. Sequencing input: peripheral blood. These receptor sequences come from a man aged 35-49 years with acute or convalescent COVID-19. Each CDR3 is given without its conserved first and last residue. Clone size appears in some rows only: once, few, many, or a class for an expanded clone.

v_call,clone_size,cdr3_aa
TRBV7-3,.,ASSFGSGANVLT
TRBV5-1,once,ASSLGAGVFETQY
TRBV5-4,.,ANSTPPSGVHTDTQY
TRBV9,.,ASSPQTSGGIEQF
TRBV12-3/TRBV12-4,.,ASSRLSDTQY
TRBV6-2/TRBV6-3,.,ASSYPPLQNTEAF
TRBV6-5,.,ASSYEGSGLLYEQY
TRBV6-2/TRBV6-3,few,ASSYPLRAINQPQH
TRBV5-5,.,ASSLSSPGEKLF
TRBV2,.,ASTSGTGSYEQY
TRBV30,.,AWSPRHYGYT
TRBV5-5,.,ASSLEERAVSYEQY
TRBV6-6,.,ASSFGRTNEQF
TRBV5-6,.,ASSLSTDTQY
TRBV7-9,.,ASSDPTTPIAAGEKLF
TRBV18,.,ASSPRAPNYGYT
TRBV2,.,ASRLRESGHEQY
TRBV4-1,.,ASSQVRGGGYT
TRBV10-3,.,AISDLAGARELF
TRBV9,once,ASSPTGSSPLH
TRBV4-1,.,ASSTLPLSGLAGEQF
TRBV2,.,ASSMDSERPNEKLF
TRBV27,.,ASSLPTSGADTQY
TRBV3-1/TRBV3-2,.,ASSQELRFEMNTEAF
TRBV7-2,.,ASSLETVRSGNTIY
TRBV19,.,ASSRPRLAGLTGELF
TRBV19,.,ASSRVDNSGNTIY
TRBV3-1/TRBV3-2,.,ASSSGTGSYNEQF
TRBV13,.,ASSPYRDRGQDYEQY
TRBV7-6,.,ASSPGQRANTGELF
TRBV28,.,ASSLSVDEQY